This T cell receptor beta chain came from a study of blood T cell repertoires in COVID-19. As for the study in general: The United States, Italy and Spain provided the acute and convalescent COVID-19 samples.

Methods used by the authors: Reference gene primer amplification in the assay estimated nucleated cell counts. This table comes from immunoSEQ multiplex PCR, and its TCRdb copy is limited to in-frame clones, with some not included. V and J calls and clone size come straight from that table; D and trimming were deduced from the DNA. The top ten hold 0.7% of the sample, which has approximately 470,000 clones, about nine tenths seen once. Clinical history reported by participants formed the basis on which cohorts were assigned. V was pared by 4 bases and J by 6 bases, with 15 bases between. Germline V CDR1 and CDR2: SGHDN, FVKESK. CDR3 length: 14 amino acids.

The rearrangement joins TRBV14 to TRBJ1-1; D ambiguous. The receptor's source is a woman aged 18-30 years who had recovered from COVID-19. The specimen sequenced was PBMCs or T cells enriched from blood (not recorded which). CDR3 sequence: CASSPASDNAEAFF. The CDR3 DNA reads TGTGCCAGCAGCCCAGCCTCAGACAACGCTGAAGCTTTCTTT.